The 28 T cell receptor beta chains presented below share a single source sample, sequenced in a study of T-cell reconstitution after alpha-beta-depleted transplantation in children. It was with unique molecular identifiers that the TCRbeta library was prepared. Each CDR3 protein gets one entry after TCRdb re-called the PCR reads with MiXCR. This sample has hundreds of thousands of distinct CDR3 sequences, with 8% to 9.5% found just once. Material: PBMCs from the stem cell graft donor, obtained from the stem cell graft. The source is a human donor who donated a stem cell graft to a child with acute lymphoblastic leukemia.

The V call is TRBV7-8, the J call TRBJ1-5; a possible D gene is TRBD1 (5 bases). Germline CDR1 is SGHVS and CDR2 is FQNEAQ. The CDR3 loop spans 18 amino acids. V gave up 0 bases and J gave up 2 bases, with 17 bases separating them. CDR3 sequence reads: CASSLARGAGFGNQPQHF. In DNA, the CDR3 is TGTGCCAGCAGCTTAGCGCGAGGGGCAGGGTTTGGCAATCAGCCCCAGCATTTT.

This clonotype was seen a few times. The rearrangement links TRBV9 to TRBJ2-1, with 7 positions matching TRBD2. CDR1 and CDR2 (germline): SGDLS, YYNGEE. The CDR3 spans 17 residues. The junction had 21 bases not matched to a gene; V was cut back by 1 base and J by 14 bases. The CDR3 bases are TGTGCCAGCAGCGTATCCCTCCAGGCGTTCGAGGGCCGGGGGGAGTTCTTC. This codes for CASSVSLQAFEGRGEFF.

The chain combines TRBV4-2 with TRBJ2-3, with D unresolved. The CDR3 has 16 residues. The germline V gene has CDR1 LGHNA and CDR2 YNFKEQ. Trimming cost V 0 bases and J 3 bases, with 13 bases left between them. CDR3 in DNA: TGTGCCAGCAGCCAAGAACGCCTCCGGGTTACAGATACGCAGTATTTT. Protein product: CASSQERLRVTDTQYF.

In this sample, this clonotype turned up many times. The chain employs TRBV3-1 and TRBJ2-1; TRBD1 aligns across 12 bases. This CDR3 region has 15 residues. V trimming: 3 bases; J trimming: 12 bases; junction bases outside the gene matches: 9. CDR1 and CDR2 from the germline V gene are LGHDT and YNNKEL (reference sequence). The CDR3 here is CASSQTGTGGLRQFF. The CDR3 bases are TGTGCCAGCAGCCAGACCGGGACAGGGGGCCTTAGGCAGTTCTTC.

This clonotype has ten or more counts. The chain couples TRBV7-9 to TRBJ1-4, with 7 bases that match TRBD1. The CDR3 length is 14 residues. CDR1 SEHNR and CDR2 FQNEAQ come from the germline V gene (reference sequence). J gave up 8 bases and V 5 bases, and 8 bases lay outside the gene matches. In DNA form, the CDR3 reads TGTGCCAGCAGCCTCGACAGGGTAAACGAAAAACTGTTTTTT. Encoded protein: CASSLDRVNEKLFF.

This clonotype came up many times. V usage is TRBV10-3 and J usage is TRBJ1-1; the D gene is possibly TRBD1 (5 bases). CDR3 length: 13 residues. V lost 7 bases and J lost 4, with 13 bases in between. The V gene's germline CDR1 is ENHRY and CDR2 SYGVKD. The CDR3 DNA reads as TGTGCCATCACTGGGCAGGGCGGCACTGAAGCTTTCTTT. Its translation is CAITGQGGTEAFF.

This clonotype came up a few times. The chain links TRBV6-5 to TRBJ1-6; TRBD1 matches at 8 bases. The J segment lost 9 bases and the V segment lost 3 bases, leaving 7 bases of the junction unmatched. In germline, CDR1 is MNHEY, CDR2 SVGAGI. The CDR3 loop spans 15 amino acids. The CDR3 bases are TGTGCCAGCAGTTATAGGACAGGGACGGGTTCACCCCTCCACTTT. Its translation: CASSYRTGTGSPLHF.

In the case of this clonotype: One end of the junction does not line up with germline, which may come from a read error. The chain recombines TRBV5-1 with TRBJ2-7; D could derive from TRBD1 or TRBD2 (5 bases each). Germline-derived CDR1 and CDR2 are SGHRS and YFSETQ. The CDR3 is 15 residues long. CDR3 protein: CASSLSGTVSYEEYF. CDR3 DNA sequence: TGCGCCAGCAGCTTGAGTGGGACCGTTTCCTACGAGGAGTACTTC.

The genes are TRBV5-1 and TRBJ2-5, with 10 bases lining up with TRBD2. Germline V CDR1 and CDR2: SGHRS, YFSETQ. This CDR3 is built from 16 residues. V was clipped by 0 bases and J by 2 bases; unmatched bases: 4. The CDR3 loop reads CASSLAGAGGQETQYF. Written as DNA, the CDR3 is TGCGCCAGCAGCTTGGCGGGAGCGGGGGGGCAAGAGACCCAGTACTTC.

This clonotype was counted at least ten times. The chain recombines TRBV12-5 with TRBJ2-5; tentative D call: TRBD1 (7 bases). The V and J ends lost 1 base and 10 bases respectively, with 13 bases between them. The CDR3 extends over 13 amino acids. CDR1 is LGHNT and CDR2 is FRNRAP in the germline V gene. This CDR3 reads CASGLEGAEGQYF. In nucleotides, the CDR3 is TGTGCTAGTGGTTTGGAGGGGGCGGAGGGCCAGTACTTC.

This clonotype was found a few times. The V and J genes are TRBV20-1 and TRBJ2-3; no reliable D call. The CDR3 covers 14 residues. Germline V gene lookup returns CDR1 DFQATT and CDR2 SNEGSKA (reference sequence). V was trimmed by 0 bases and J by 1 base, leaving 8 bases between them. The CDR3 sequence is CSARDRVGTDTQYF. The CDR3 DNA reads TGCAGTGCTAGAGATCGGGTAGGCACAGATACGCAGTATTTT.

This clonotype was observed many times. V and J are TRBV29-1 and TRBJ2-5; D may be TRBD1 (6 bases). This CDR3 spans 12 amino acids. Trimming cost V 6 bases and J 0 bases, with 8 bases left between them. CDR1 is SQVTM, CDR2 ANQGSEA, per germline. In nucleotides, the CDR3 is TGCAGCGTCAGGACAGACCAAGAGACCCAGTACTTC. Encoded protein: CSVRTDQETQYF.

This clonotype has just a few counts. The rearrangement joins TRBV6-5 to TRBJ2-7; 7 bases match TRBD1. This CDR3 is 14 amino acids long. CDR1 is MNHEY and CDR2 is SVGAGI in the germline V gene. After removal of 3 bases from V and 5 bases from J, the junction contained 7 bases not matched to a gene. The CDR3: CASSYLDRVNEQYF. CDR3 coding DNA: TGTGCCAGCAGTTATTTAGACAGGGTCAACGAGCAGTACTTC.

This clonotype was recorded many times. The rearrangement uses TRBV5-1 and TRBJ2-1, with 10 bases lining up with TRBD2. Germline-derived CDR1 and CDR2 are SGHRS and YFSETQ. Losses at the gene ends were 0 bases for V and 7 bases for J; bases not matched to a gene: 4. This CDR3 comprises 15 residues. In DNA, the CDR3 is TGCGCCAGCAGCTTGGGGACTAGCGGTTATAATGAGCAGTTCTTC. Translation: CASSLGTSGYNEQFF.

This clonotype was counted only a few times. The gene calls are TRBV11-3 and TRBJ2-7, with D possibly TRBD1 on 5 matching bases. Trimming stripped 0 bases from V and 2 bases from J, with 14 bases between. CDR1 SGHNT and CDR2 YENEEA come from the germline V gene. The CDR3 loop spans 16 amino acids. CDR3 bases: TGTGCCAGCAGCTTAGATGGTACAGGTGGGACCTACGAGCAGTACTTC. Amino acids: CASSLDGTGGTYEQYF. The whole variable domain, remainder taken from reference TRBV11-3 and TRBJ2-7, is EAGVVQSPRYKIIEKKQPVAFWCNPISGHNTLYWYLQNLGQGPELLIRYENEEAVDDSQLPKDRFSAERLKGVDSTLKIQPAELGDSAVYLCASSLDGTGGTYEQYFGPGTRLTVT.

In its sample, this clonotype was seen many times. This chain links TRBV3-1 with TRBJ1-1; D gene uncertain. The CDR3 is made up of 15 amino acids. Trimming removed 0 bases at V and 2 bases at J, with 10 bases between. CDR1 LGHDT and CDR2 YNNKEL come from the germline V gene (reference sequence). The CDR3 sequence: CASSQDSGVNTEAFF. CDR3 DNA sequence: TGTGCCAGCAGCCAAGATTCTGGTGTTAACACTGAAGCTTTCTTT. The full variable domain, its missing parts supplied by reference TRBV3-1 and TRBJ1-1, is DTAVSQTPKYLVTQMGNDKSIKCEQNLGHDTMYWYKQDSKKFLKIMFSYNNKELIINETVPNRFSPKSPDKAHLNLHINSLELGDSAVYFCASSQDSGVNTEAFFGQGTRLTVV.

The genes are TRBV27 and TRBJ2-5, with TRBD2 matching 8 bases. The V and J ends lost 3 bases and 2 bases, in that order; junction bases with no gene match: 8. The CDR3 spans 16 residues. CDR1 is MNHEY and CDR2 is SMNVEV in the germline V gene (reference sequence). Here the CDR3 reads CASSLGWAGGQETQYF. CDR3 bases: TGTGCCAGCAGTTTGGGTTGGGCGGGGGGACAAGAGACCCAGTACTTC.

V usage is TRBV20-1 and J usage is TRBJ2-5, with 9 bases matching TRBD2. Germline values: CDR1 DFQATT, CDR2 SNEGSKA (reference sequence). The CDR3 runs 14 residues. The V gene end was trimmed by 3 bases and the J gene end by 6 bases; junction bases not matched to a gene: 8. The CDR3 protein is CSASLRGGRKTQYF. In DNA form, the CDR3 reads TGCAGTGCTAGTTTGCGGGGGGGCCGGAAGACCCAGTACTTC.

This clonotype was recorded a few times. V is TRBV12-3 or TRBV12-4 and J is TRBJ2-3, with unresolved D. V was clipped by 3 bases and J by 5 bases, with 6 bases between them. The CDR3 length is 12 residues. This chain's CDR3 is CASSLSRDTQYF. For the CDR3, the DNA is TGTGCCAGCAGTTTGAGTCGAGATACGCAGTATTTT.

The chain couples TRBV5-8 to TRBJ1-1; D is undetermined. This CDR3 contains 14 residues. V shed 1 base and J shed 2 bases, with 9 bases lying between them. Germline V gene lookup returns CDR1 SGHTS and CDR2 YDEGEE. This chain's CDR3 is CASSLRRLNTEAFF. The CDR3 DNA reads TGTGCCAGCAGCTTGCGCAGACTTAACACTGAAGCTTTCTTT.

At least ten counts were recorded for this clonotype. The V and J genes are TRBV10-2 and TRBJ2-2; perhaps TRBD2 as D (5 bases). This CDR3 spans 16 amino acids. Trimming stripped 4 bases from V and 1 base from J, with 13 bases between. CDR1 is WSHSY, CDR2 SAAADI, per germline. CDR3 loop: CASSAFSGVNTGELFF. The CDR3 DNA sequence: TGCGCCAGCAGTGCTTTCTCCGGGGTGAACACCGGGGAGCTGTTTTTT.

This clonotype was seen only a few times. This chain joins TRBV5-4 and TRBJ1-2; possible D gene TRBD1, 5 bases. V was trimmed by 0 bases and J by 8 bases, leaving 14 bases between them. The CDR3 extends over 14 amino acids. Germline CDR1 and CDR2: SGHNT and YYREEE (reference sequence). Here the CDR3 reads CASSLERGGGGYTF. DNA for the CDR3: TGTGCCAGCAGCTTGGAGCGGGGGGGAGGCGGCTACACCTTC.

The rearrangement joins TRBV7-2 to TRBJ1-2, with TRBD1 matching 7 bases. The germline V gene has CDR1 SGHTA and CDR2 FQGNSA. The CDR3 spans 14 residues. V dropped 0 bases and J dropped 9; count of bases not matched to a gene: 7. The CDR3 here is CASSLAYRGSSYTF. The CDR3 DNA reads TGTGCCAGCAGCTTAGCGTACAGGGGTTCGAGCTACACCTTC.

V is TRBV7-2 and J is TRBJ2-5, with unresolved D. V lost 2 bases and J 2 bases, leaving 12 bases between the germline ends. This CDR3 has 15 residues. Germline values: CDR1 SGHTA, CDR2 FQGNSA. The CDR3: CASSLRNLVQETQYF. The CDR3 DNA is TGTGCCAGCAGCTTACGAAATTTAGTACAAGAGACCCAGTACTTC.

This clonotype was detected ten times or more. The V call is TRBV29-1, the J call TRBJ2-7; D may be TRBD1 (5 bases). With 5 bases removed from V and 2 bases from J, the gap between germline ends came to 10 bases. This CDR3 is built from 12 residues. Germline values: CDR1 SQVTM, CDR2 ANQGSEA. As DNA, the CDR3 is TGCAGCGTTTGGACAAGTACCTACGAGCAGTACTTC. Its translation is CSVWTSTYEQYF.

A word on this clonotype: In this CDR3 the conserved last residue, phenylalanine or tryptophan, is missing, so a read error is likely. J is TRBJ1-2 and V is TRBV29-1; TRBD1 agrees at 10 bases. Trimming removed 7 bases from V and 4 bases from J; junction bases left unmatched: 9. CDR3 size: 14 residues. Germline loops: CDR1 SQVTM, CDR2 ANQGSEA. CDR3 DNA: TGCAGCGGAGGGACAGGGGATCTTGCCTATGGCTACACCTAC. This translates into CSGGTGDLAYGYTY.

This clonotype was seen more than once but under ten times. The chain links TRBV7-2 to TRBJ1-2; TRBD1 matches at 10 bases. The CDR3 runs to 17 residues. Germline V lookup: CDR1 SGHTA, CDR2 FQGNSA. V shed 3 bases and J 2 bases; nucleotides not matched to a gene: 9. The CDR3 spells CASSFMRRDRGNYGYTF. In DNA, the CDR3 is TGTGCCAGCAGCTTTATGAGACGGGACAGGGGAAACTATGGCTACACCTTC.

This clonotype was seen a few times. The rearrangement uses TRBV7-2 and TRBJ1-4, with 7 bases lining up with TRBD1. CDR1 is SGHTA and CDR2 is FQGNSA in the germline V gene. J was trimmed by 10 bases and V by 2 bases; bases with no gene match: 16. This CDR3 comprises 17 residues. CDR3 region: CASSLLTGDVSLGKLFF. The CDR3 DNA sequence: TGTGCCAGCAGCTTATTAACAGGGGACGTCTCTCTCGGAAAACTGTTTTTT.